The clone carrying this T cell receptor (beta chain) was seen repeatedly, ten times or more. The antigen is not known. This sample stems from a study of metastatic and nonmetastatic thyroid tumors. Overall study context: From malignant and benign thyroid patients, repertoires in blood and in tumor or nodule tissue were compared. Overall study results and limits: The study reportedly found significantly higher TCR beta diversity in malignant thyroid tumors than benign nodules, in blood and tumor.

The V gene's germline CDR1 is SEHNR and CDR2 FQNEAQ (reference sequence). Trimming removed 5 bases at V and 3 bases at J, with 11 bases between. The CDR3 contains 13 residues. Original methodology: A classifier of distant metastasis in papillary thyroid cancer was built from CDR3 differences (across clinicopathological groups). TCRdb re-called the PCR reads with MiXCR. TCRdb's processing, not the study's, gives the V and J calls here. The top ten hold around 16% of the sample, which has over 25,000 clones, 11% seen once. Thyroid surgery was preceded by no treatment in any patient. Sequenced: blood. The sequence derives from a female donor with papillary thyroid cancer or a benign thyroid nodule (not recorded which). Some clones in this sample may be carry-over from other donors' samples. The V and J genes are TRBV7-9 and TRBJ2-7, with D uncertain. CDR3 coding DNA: TGTGCCAGCAGCACCGCACCCGACTACGAGCAGTACTTC. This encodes CASSTAPDYEQYF. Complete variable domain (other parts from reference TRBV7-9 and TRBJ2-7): DTGVSQNPRHKITKRGQNVTFRCDPISEHNRLYWYRQTLGQGPEFLTYFQNEAQLEKSRLLSDRFSAERPKGSFSTLEIQRTEQGDSAMYLCASSTAPDYEQYFGPGTRLTVT.